This entry features one T cell receptor beta chain sequence. Its target is not known. Described time point: week 11, during vaccination. Topical imiquimod was applied with each vaccine dose, which held 300 ug of mutant IDH1 20-mer peptide. Each tumor in the donors was a new WHO grade 3 or 4 astrocytoma, IDH1-mutant and ATRX-lost. TCRdb's copy holds only in-frame clones and misses some; the assay was immunoSEQ multiplex PCR. Among about 21,000 clones listed, around 92% were seen once. The data derive from a study of a mutant IDH1 vaccine in newly diagnosed glioma. Study-wide context: Patients came in for eight vaccinations, in weeks 1, 3, 5, 7, 11, 15, 19 and 23. Sex distribution of treated patients was roughly 62% male and roughly 40% female; mean age was 40.4 years. General observations from the study: Researchers report vaccine-induced immune responses in about 93% of patients.

The CDR3 is 15 amino acids. Germline CDR1 SNHLY, CDR2 FYNNEI. The J segment lost 4 bases and the V segment lost 5 bases, leaving 8 bases of the junction unmatched. V usage is TRBV2 and J usage is TRBJ2-3; TRBD1 matches at 8 bases. The receptor was isolated from a woman between 40 and 55 years old with glioma. Sample: PBMCs, taken from a glioma patient whose treatment included an IDH1 peptide vaccine. DNA of the CDR3: TGTGCCAGCAGTCCCGGACAGGGTAGTGCAGATACGCAGTATTTT. Protein: CASSPGQGSADTQYF. The whole variable domain, filled in from reference TRBV2 and TRBJ2-3, reads EPEVTQTPSHQVTQMGQEVILRCVPISNHLYFYWYRQILGQKVEFLVSFYNNEISEKSEIFDDQFSVERPDGSNFTLKIRSTKLEDSAMYFCASSPGQGSADTQYFGPGTRLTVL.